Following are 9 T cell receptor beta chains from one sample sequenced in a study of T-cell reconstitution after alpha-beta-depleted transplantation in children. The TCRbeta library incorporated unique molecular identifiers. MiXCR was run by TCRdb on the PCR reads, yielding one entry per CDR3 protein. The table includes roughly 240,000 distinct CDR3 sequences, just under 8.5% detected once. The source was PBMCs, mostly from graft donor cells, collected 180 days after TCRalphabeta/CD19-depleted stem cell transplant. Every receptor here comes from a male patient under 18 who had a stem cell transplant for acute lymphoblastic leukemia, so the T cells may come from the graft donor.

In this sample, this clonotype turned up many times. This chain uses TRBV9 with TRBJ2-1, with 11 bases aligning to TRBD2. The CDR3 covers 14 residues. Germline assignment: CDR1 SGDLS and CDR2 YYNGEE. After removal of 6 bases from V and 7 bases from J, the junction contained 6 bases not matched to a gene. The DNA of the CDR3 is TGTGCCAGCAACTTAGCGGGAGGGGTTAATGAGCAGTTCTTC. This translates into CASNLAGGVNEQFF.

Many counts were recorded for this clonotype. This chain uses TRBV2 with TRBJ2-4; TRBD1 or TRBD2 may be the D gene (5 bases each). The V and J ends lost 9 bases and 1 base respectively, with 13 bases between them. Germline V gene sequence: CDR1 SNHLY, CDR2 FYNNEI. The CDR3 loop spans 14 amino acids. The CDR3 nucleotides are TGTGCCAGTGAGGTGGGGACGGCCAAAAACATTCAGTACTTC. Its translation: CASEVGTAKNIQYF.

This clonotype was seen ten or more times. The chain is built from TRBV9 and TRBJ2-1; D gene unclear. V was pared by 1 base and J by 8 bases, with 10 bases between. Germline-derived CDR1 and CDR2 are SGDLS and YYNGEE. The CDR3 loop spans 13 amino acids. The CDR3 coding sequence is TGTGCCAGCAGCGTAAAGTACGACGATGAGCAGTTCTTC. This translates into CASSVKYDDEQFF.

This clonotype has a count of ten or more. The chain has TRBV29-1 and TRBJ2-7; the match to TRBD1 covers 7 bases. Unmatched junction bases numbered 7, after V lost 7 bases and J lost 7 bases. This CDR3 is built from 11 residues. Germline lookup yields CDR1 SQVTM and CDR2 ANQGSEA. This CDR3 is CSANGQAEQYF. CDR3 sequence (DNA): TGCAGCGCCAACGGACAGGCGGAGCAGTACTTC.

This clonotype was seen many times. The CDR3, as DNA: TGTGCCAGCAGCTTAGTCCTGTGGCGGGAGTCAACAGATACGCAGTATTTT. Its protein is CASSLVLWRESTDTQYF. The chain carries TRBV11-2 and TRBJ2-3, with TRBD2 matching 7 bases. Germline CDR1 reads SGHAT; CDR2 reads FQNNGV. The CDR3 consists of 17 residues. Unmatched junction bases numbered 10, after V lost 1 base and J lost 3 bases.

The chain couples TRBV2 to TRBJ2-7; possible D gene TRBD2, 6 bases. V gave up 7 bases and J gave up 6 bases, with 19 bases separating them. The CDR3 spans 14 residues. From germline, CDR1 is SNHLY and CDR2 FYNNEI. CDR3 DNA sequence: TGTGCCAGCAAGTTTTCCGGGAGTCGGCCCGAGCAGTACTTC. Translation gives CASKFSGSRPEQYF.

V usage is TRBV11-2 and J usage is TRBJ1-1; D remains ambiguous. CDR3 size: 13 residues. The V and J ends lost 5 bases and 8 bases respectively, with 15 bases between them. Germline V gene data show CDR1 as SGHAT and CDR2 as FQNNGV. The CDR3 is CASSPLGRNEAFF. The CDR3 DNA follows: TGTGCCAGCAGCCCGCTAGGTCGGAACGAAGCTTTCTTT.

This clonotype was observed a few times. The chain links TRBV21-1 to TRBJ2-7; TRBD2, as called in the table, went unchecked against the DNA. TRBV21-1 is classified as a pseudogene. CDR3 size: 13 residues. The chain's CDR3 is CASSKGWAGVEYF. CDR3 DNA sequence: TGTGCCAGCAGCAAAGGGTGGGCGGGCGTCGAGTACTTC.

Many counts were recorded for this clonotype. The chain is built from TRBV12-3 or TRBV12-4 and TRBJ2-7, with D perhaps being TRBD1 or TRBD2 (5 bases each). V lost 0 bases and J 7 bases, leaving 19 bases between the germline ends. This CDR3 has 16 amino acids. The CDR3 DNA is TGTGCCAGCAGTTTAGCGGGGACCAGGAATCCGGGGGAGCAGTACTTC. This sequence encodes CASSLAGTRNPGEQYF.